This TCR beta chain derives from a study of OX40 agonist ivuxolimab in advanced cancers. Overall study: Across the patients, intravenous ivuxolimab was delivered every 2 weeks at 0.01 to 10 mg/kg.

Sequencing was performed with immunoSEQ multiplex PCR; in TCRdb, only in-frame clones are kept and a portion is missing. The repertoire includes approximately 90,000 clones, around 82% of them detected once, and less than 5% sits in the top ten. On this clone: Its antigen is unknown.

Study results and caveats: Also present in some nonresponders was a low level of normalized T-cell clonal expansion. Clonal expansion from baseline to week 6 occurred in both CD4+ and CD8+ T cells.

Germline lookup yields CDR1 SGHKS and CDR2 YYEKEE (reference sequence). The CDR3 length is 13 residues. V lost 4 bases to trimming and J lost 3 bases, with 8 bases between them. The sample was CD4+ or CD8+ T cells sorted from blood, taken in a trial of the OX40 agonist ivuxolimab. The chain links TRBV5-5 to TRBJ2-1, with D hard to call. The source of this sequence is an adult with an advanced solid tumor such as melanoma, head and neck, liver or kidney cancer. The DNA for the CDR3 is TGTGCCAGCAGCCTGTATGGCTACAATGAGCAGTTCTTC. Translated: CASSLYGYNEQFF.